The 17 T cell receptor beta chains given below trace back to one sample, sequenced in a study of beta chain features in type 1 diabetes. Isolated RNA was reverse transcribed in full, so expressed TCRB transcripts were sequenced. The repertoire was sequenced with immunoSEQ multiplex PCR; TCRdb's copy has only in-frame clones and lacks some. This table holds about 250,000 clones, roughly 15% found once. Sequenced: naive CD4+ T cells from blood. These TCRs come from a woman aged 40 to 49 in good health.

The chain couples TRBV11-2 to TRBJ2-5; no firm D call. The germline gives CDR1 SGHAT, CDR2 FQNNGV. The CDR3 covers 14 residues. Trimming took 0 bases from V and 1 from J, leaving 6 bases between them. CDR3 in amino acids: CASSLDYFQETQYF. In DNA, the CDR3 is TGTGCCAGCAGCTTAGATTATTTCCAAGAGACCCAGTACTTC.

This chain uses TRBV5-4 with TRBJ2-4; D not certain. This CDR3 has 15 residues. The ends were cut back, 0 bases at V and 8 bases at J, with 15 bases in the middle. CDR1 is SGHNT, CDR2 YYREEE, per germline (reference sequence). The chain's CDR3 is CASSLEIDTNYIQYF. For the CDR3, the DNA is TGTGCCAGCAGCTTGGAAATAGATACCAATTACATTCAGTACTTC.

The chain combines TRBV7-2 with TRBJ2-7, with D perhaps TRBD1 (5 bases). There are 12 residues in the CDR3. Trimming shortened V by 5 bases and J by 2 bases, and 7 bases separated the two germline ends. The germline V gene encodes CDR1 SGHTA and CDR2 FQGNSA. The DNA of the CDR3 is TGTGCCAGCAGCCCGACAGCCTACGAGCAGTACTTC. Translated, it gives CASSPTAYEQYF.

About this clone: This sample includes further DNA sequences coding for the same CDR3. This chain joins TRBV5-1 and TRBJ2-5; D is uncertain. Germline V gene lookup returns CDR1 SGHRS and CDR2 YFSETQ. There are 13 residues in the CDR3. V was clipped by 3 bases and J by 3 bases, with 9 bases between them. CDR3 nucleotides: TGCGCCAGCAGCTCCGGGTTAGAAGAGACCCAGTACTTC. Amino acid sequence: CASSSGLEETQYF.

The chain uses TRBV7-9 and TRBJ2-7; TRBD1 might be the D (6 bases). The CDR3 loop spans 15 amino acids. Germline V gives CDR1 SEHNR, CDR2 FQNEAQ (reference sequence). The germline V and J ends were trimmed by 2 bases and 0 bases, with 11 bases remaining between them. In DNA, the CDR3 is TGTGCCAGCAGCTTATTGTCAGGGGTCTCCTACGAGCAGTACTTC. It codes for CASSLLSGVSYEQYF.

V usage is TRBV2 and J usage is TRBJ2-1, with 8 bases fitting TRBD2. The germline V gene has CDR1 SNHLY and CDR2 FYNNEI. V trimming: 6 bases; J trimming: 6 bases; junction bases outside the gene matches: 10. The CDR3 spans 15 residues. CDR3 DNA sequence: TGTGCCAGCAGCCACACCGGGGGGGCTATCAATGAGCAGTTCTTC. This gives the protein CASSHTGGAINEQFF. The full variable domain, completed using reference TRBV2 and TRBJ2-1, is EPEVTQTPSHQVTQMGQEVILRCVPISNHLYFYWYRQILGQKVEFLVSFYNNEISEKSEIFDDQFSVERPDGSNFTLKIRSTKLEDSAMYFCASSHTGGAINEQFFGPGTRLTVL.

The V gene is TRBV9, the J gene TRBJ1-4, with D possibly being TRBD1 (5 bases). The CDR3 has 17 amino acids. V was cut by 3 bases and J by 1 base, with 16 bases left in between. Germline CDR1 reads SGDLS; CDR2 reads YYNGEE. For the CDR3, the DNA is TGTGCCAGCAGCGGGGATCTTACAACAGGAACTAATGAAAAACTGTTTTTT. Protein: CASSGDLTTGTNEKLFF.

The V gene is TRBV7-2, the J gene TRBJ1-6, with 7 bases that match TRBD1. Germline CDR1 reads SGHTA; CDR2 reads FQGNSA. Losses at the gene ends were 4 bases for V and 0 bases for J; bases not matched to a gene: 9. The CDR3 is 18 residues long. For the CDR3, the DNA is TGTGCCAGCAGCTCCCTCGGACAGGCGTACTCCTATAATTCACCCCTCCACTTT. Its translation: CASSSLGQAYSYNSPLHF.

The genes are TRBV27 and TRBJ2-2; tentatively, D is TRBD2 (5 bases). The CDR3 is 16 amino acids. The germline V gene encodes CDR1 MNHEY and CDR2 SMNVEV (reference sequence). V was shortened by 8 bases and J by 4 bases, with 20 bases between the two germline ends. This CDR3 is CASGVRPGLVTGELFF. In DNA, the CDR3 is TGTGCCAGCGGGGTTCGTCCGGGGTTGGTCACCGGGGAGCTGTTTTTT.

The rearrangement uses TRBV25-1 and TRBJ2-3; TRBD2 agrees at 8 bases. The CDR3 length is 17 residues. Germline V gives CDR1 MGHDK, CDR2 SYGVNS. V gave up 1 base and J gave up 4 bases; unmatched junction bases: 10. The CDR3 bases are TGTGCCAGCAGTGAATTAGGGGCCGGGACTAGTTCAGATACGCAGTATTTT. Its protein product is CASSELGAGTSSDTQYF.

This clone was counted only a few times. CDR3 DNA: TGCGCCAGCAGCTTCGGGGGGGCGAGCTCCTACAATGAGCAGTTCTTC. Protein product: CASSFGGASSYNEQFF. The chain is built from TRBV5-1 and TRBJ2-1, with 8 bases matching TRBD2. With V trimmed by 2 bases and J by 0 bases, 4 bases remained unmatched. Germline V lookup: CDR1 SGHRS, CDR2 YFSETQ. The CDR3 has 16 amino acids.

V is TRBV7-6 and J is TRBJ1-6; 8 bases map to TRBD1. Trimming cost V 1 base and J 7 bases; bases outside gene matches: 6. This CDR3 is 16 amino acids long. The V gene's germline CDR1 is SGHVS and CDR2 FNYEAQ. DNA of the CDR3: TGTGCCAGCAGCTTAGAAGTCTGGGACAGGAATTCACCCCTCCACTTT. Translated, it gives CASSLEVWDRNSPLHF.

The chain links TRBV4-3 to TRBJ2-3; 10 bases fit TRBD2. The CDR3 runs to 17 residues. V gave up 0 bases and J gave up 1 base; unmatched junction bases: 4. In germline, CDR1 is LGHNA, CDR2 YSLEER. The CDR3 loop is CASSQDVLAGGTDTQYF. CDR3 DNA: TGCGCCAGCAGCCAAGATGTCCTAGCGGGGGGCACAGATACGCAGTATTTT.

The rearrangement uses TRBV19 and TRBJ2-2, with 7 positions matching TRBD1. The junction had 11 bases not matched to a gene; V was cut back by 1 base and J by 6 bases. The germline V gene has CDR1 LNHDA and CDR2 SQIVND (reference sequence). The CDR3 length is 17 residues. The CDR3 region is CASSIVTGVGSPGELFF. The CDR3 bases are TGTGCCAGTAGTATAGTCACAGGGGTCGGGTCTCCCGGGGAGCTGTTTTTT.

The gene calls are TRBV4-1 and TRBJ2-5; 8 positions match TRBD1. After removal of 1 base from V and 8 bases from J, the junction contained 6 bases not matched to a gene. Germline CDR1 reads MGHRA; CDR2 reads YSYEKL. This CDR3 is built from 14 residues. This CDR3 is CASSQVLRGQTQYF. The CDR3 DNA reads TGCGCCAGCAGCCAAGTCCTCAGGGGGCAAACCCAGTACTTC.

This clone was observed a few times. The chain employs TRBV5-1 and TRBJ2-3, with TRBD2 matching over 8 bases. Germline CDR1 and CDR2: SGHRS and YFSETQ. This CDR3 is built from 15 residues. Unmatched junction bases numbered 1, after V lost 0 bases and J lost 1 base. CDR3 bases: TGCGCCAGCAGCTTGGGTAGCGGGGGCACAGATACGCAGTATTTT. It translates to CASSLGSGGTDTQYF.

V is TRBV5-1 and J is TRBJ2-7; possible D gene TRBD1, 6 bases. The CDR3 covers 12 residues. The ends were cut back, 4 bases at V and 6 bases at J, with 11 bases in the middle. Per germline, CDR1 SGHRS and CDR2 YFSETQ. The DNA of the CDR3 is TGCGCCAGCAGCCCTACAGGGTCCGAGCAGTACTTC. Its protein product is CASSPTGSEQYF.